Here is one T cell receptor (beta chain) with its context. CDR1 SGDLS and CDR2 YYNGEE come from the germline V gene. V lost 0 bases to trimming and J lost 7 bases, with 23 bases between them. The CDR3 consists of 18 residues. Clones were sequenced by immunoSEQ multiplex PCR, and TCRdb holds only the in-frame ones, with some missing. The sample lists under 80,000 clones, 80% to 95% seen once, with approximately 0.47% in the top ten. This record belongs to a study of T cell changes during pregnancy in multiple sclerosis. The sample was CD4+ T cells from peripheral blood mononuclear cells, taken in the second trimester of pregnancy. This clonotype was sampled from a female donor with multiple sclerosis, enrolled in a pregnancy study. The J gene is TRBJ1-3, the V gene TRBV9; D gene ambiguous. The CDR3 coding sequence is TGTGCCAGCAGCGTAGGTCAGGTCAGCATCGTCGGTTTTAACACCATATATTTT. Its protein is CASSVGQVSIVGFNTIYF.